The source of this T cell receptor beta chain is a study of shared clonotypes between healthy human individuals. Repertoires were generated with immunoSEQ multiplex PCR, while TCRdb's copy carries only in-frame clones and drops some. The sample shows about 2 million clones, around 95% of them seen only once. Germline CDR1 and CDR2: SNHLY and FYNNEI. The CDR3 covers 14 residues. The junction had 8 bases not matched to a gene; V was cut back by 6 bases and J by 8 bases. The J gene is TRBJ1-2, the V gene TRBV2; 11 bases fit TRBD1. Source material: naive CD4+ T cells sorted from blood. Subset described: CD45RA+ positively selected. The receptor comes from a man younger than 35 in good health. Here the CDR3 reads CASSPGQGVEGYTF. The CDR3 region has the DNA TGTGCCAGCAGCCCGGGACAGGGGGTAGAAGGCTACACCTTC. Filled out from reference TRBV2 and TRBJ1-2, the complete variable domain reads EPEVTQTPSHQVTQMGQEVILRCVPISNHLYFYWYRQILGQKVEFLVSFYNNEISEKSEIFDDQFSVERPDGSNFTLKIRSTKLEDSAMYFCASSPGQGVEGYTFGSGTRLTVV.